Shown below are 18 T cell receptor beta chains from a single sample sequenced in a study of cytomegalovirus exposure and HLA in healthy donors. This PCR relied on a set of 60 Vbeta primers and 13 Jbeta primers. Clones were read by immunoSEQ multiplex PCR, and TCRdb kept only the in-frame ones, dropping some. The table records some 160,000 clones, around four fifths of them present only once. The sample consisted of PBMCs. The receptors here all came from a man aged 18 to 30 in good health and CMV-seronegative.

The rearrangement joins TRBV15 to TRBJ1-6, with TRBD1 as a possible D gene (5 bases). CDR1 and CDR2 (germline): LNHNV, YYDKDF (reference sequence). This CDR3 is 14 amino acids long. V gave up 0 bases and J gave up 10 bases, with 10 bases separating them. CDR3 loop: CATSREGVGSPLHF. DNA of the CDR3: TGTGCCACCAGCAGAGAAGGGGTGGGGTCACCCCTCCACTTT.

With respect to this clone: The junction departs from germline at one end; a sequencing error may be responsible. Other DNA variants within this sample encode the same CDR3. This chain links TRBV11-1 with TRBJ2-1, with 10 bases matching TRBD2. The CDR3 contains 17 residues. Germline lookup yields CDR1 SGHAT and CDR2 FQDESV (reference sequence). This CDR3 is CASSLAGGAETYNEQFF. For the CDR3, the DNA is TGTGCCAGCAGTTTAGCGGGAGGTGCAGAGACCTACAATGAGCAGTTCTTC.

CDR3 bases: TGTGCCATCAGTGAGTTTGGGACAGGGACCACCGGGGAGCTGTTTTTT. Translating it yields CAISEFGTGTTGELFF. The V gene is TRBV10-3, the J gene TRBJ2-2, with 9 bases that match TRBD1. The CDR3 loop spans 16 amino acids. Germline V gene data show CDR1 as ENHRY and CDR2 as SYGVKD. V shed 1 base, J shed 4 bases, and the junction held 4 bases outside the gene matches.

The chain couples TRBV11-2 to TRBJ1-6, with D uncertain. The V end lost 0 bases, the J end lost 14 bases, and 11 bases lay between the germline ends. CDR3 length: 13 amino acids. Germline values: CDR1 SGHAT, CDR2 FQNNGV. CDR3 sequence: CASSLDRQVSLHF. The DNA of the CDR3 is TGTGCCAGCAGCTTAGATCGTCAGGTTTCCCTCCACTTT.

Here the CDR3 reads CASSDLTSGGTGELFF. The CDR3 DNA reads as TGTGCCAGCAGTGACCTGACTAGCGGGGGTACCGGGGAGCTGTTTTTT. The chain recombines TRBV25-1 with TRBJ2-2; 12 bases are shared with TRBD2. Looked up from germline, CDR1 is MGHDK and CDR2 is SYGVNS. V gave up 3 bases and J gave up 5 bases; unmatched junction bases: 4. The CDR3 covers 16 residues.

V and J are TRBV19 and TRBJ2-6; 7 nucleotides match TRBD1. V lost 3 bases, J lost 2 bases, and 4 bases stayed unmatched. Germline V gene lookup returns CDR1 LNHDA and CDR2 SQIVND (reference sequence). The CDR3 extends over 16 amino acids. This chain's CDR3 is CASSMETGTGANVLTF. CDR3 bases: TGTGCCAGTAGTATGGAGACAGGGACTGGGGCCAACGTCCTGACTTTC.

This chain connects TRBV6-5 to TRBJ2-7; D remains unclear. Germline V gene lookup returns CDR1 MNHEY and CDR2 SVGAGI. The CDR3 contains 15 residues. The V end was cut by 3 bases, the J end by 2 bases, with 14 bases between. The CDR3 is CASSYNQVPTYEQYF. CDR3 in DNA: TGTGCCAGCAGTTATAACCAGGTCCCCACCTACGAGCAGTACTTC.

The chain recombines TRBV28 with TRBJ1-1; D gene uncertain. Trimming removed 8 bases at V and 1 base at J, with 14 bases between. Germline lookup yields CDR1 MDHEN and CDR2 SYDVKM. The CDR3 covers 14 residues. The CDR3 coding sequence is TGTGCCAGCCGGACGGGAGGGTCGAACACTGAAGCTTTCTTT. As protein: CASRTGGSNTEAFF.

Concerning this clone itself: Germline is not matched at one junction end, which may reflect a read error. CDR3 DNA sequence: TGTGCCAGCAGCTTAGACCCCTCCAGGGCCACCTTCTTC. This encodes CASSLDPSRATFF. The chain is built from TRBV7-9 and TRBJ1-2, with D perhaps matching TRBD1 (5 bases). There are 13 residues in the CDR3. Germline-derived CDR1 and CDR2 are SEHNR and FQNEAQ (reference sequence).

In its sample, this clone was seen a few times. The chain uses TRBV5-1 and TRBJ2-2; D is uncertain. Germline V gene data show CDR1 as SGHRS and CDR2 as YFSETQ. This CDR3 has 16 residues. The ends were cut back, 0 bases at V and 4 bases at J, with 13 bases in the middle. Written as DNA, the CDR3 is TGCGCCAGCAGCTTGGGTACTCGCGATGGCACCGGGGAGCTGTTTTTT. Translating gives CASSLGTRDGTGELFF. The variable domain in full, completed from reference TRBV5-1 and TRBJ2-2, reads KAGVTQTPRYLIKTRGQQVTLSCSPISGHRSVSWYQQTPGQGLQFLFEYFSETQRNKGNFPGRFSGRQFSNSRSEMNVSTLELGDSALYLCASSLGTRDGTGELFFGEGSRLTVL.

This clone was detected a few times. The chain joins TRBV5-6 to TRBJ2-7; D uncertain. Germline-derived CDR1 and CDR2 are SGHDT and YYEEEE. V was shortened by 0 bases and J by 2 bases, with 6 bases between the two germline ends. The CDR3 is 13 amino acids. CDR3 in DNA: TGTGCCAGCAGCTTGGACATCCCCTACGAGCAGTACTTC. Amino acids: CASSLDIPYEQYF.

Details on this clone: Other DNA sequences within the sample encode an identical CDR3. V is TRBV28 and J is TRBJ1-3, with D hard to call. From germline, CDR1 is MDHEN and CDR2 SYDVKM. The CDR3 contains 14 residues. V was clipped by 2 bases and J by 0 bases, with 5 bases between them. The DNA of the CDR3 is TGTGCCAGCAGTTTACTGAGCTCTGGAAACACCATATATTTT. It encodes CASSLLSSGNTIYF.

The V call is TRBV7-8, the J call TRBJ2-7; 16 nucleotides align to TRBD2. In germline, CDR1 is SGHVS, CDR2 FQNEAQ. The CDR3 spans 18 residues. V shed 0 bases, J shed 3 bases, and the junction held 5 bases outside the gene matches. The CDR3 bases are TGTGCCAGCAGCTTAGCGGGACTAGCGGGAGGGCCGGTCTACGAGCAGTACTTC. Translated, it gives CASSLAGLAGGPVYEQYF.

The sample holds a few counts of this clone. V gene TRBV2 combines with J gene TRBJ2-1, with TRBD1 matching 7 bases. The CDR3 totals 16 residues. CDR1 is SNHLY and CDR2 is FYNNEI in the germline V gene. After removal of 6 bases from V and 9 bases from J, the junction contained 17 bases not matched to a gene. The CDR3 loop reads CASSPVSTGALGEQFF. The CDR3 DNA sequence: TGTGCCAGCAGCCCCGTCTCAACAGGGGCCCTCGGTGAGCAGTTCTTC.

The sample holds one count of this clone. V is TRBV4-1 and J is TRBJ2-1, with a weak D call TRBD2 (7 bases). Germline V gene data show CDR1 as MGHRA and CDR2 as YSYEKL. Trimming shortened V by 1 base and J by 3 bases, and 16 bases separated the two germline ends. This CDR3 has 17 residues. The DNA of the CDR3 is TGCGCCAGCAGCCAAGGGCTGGCGGGGGCCCTCTACAATGAGCAGTTCTTC. Translation gives CASSQGLAGALYNEQFF.

J is TRBJ2-5 and V is TRBV15, with D possibly being TRBD2 (5 bases). Trimming left V 1 base short and J 5 bases short, with 8 bases between. Germline V gene data show CDR1 as LNHNV and CDR2 as YYDKDF (reference sequence). The CDR3 consists of 13 residues. The CDR3 sequence: CATSRAPGETQYF. The CDR3 coding sequence is TGTGCCACCAGCAGAGCCCCGGGGGAGACCCAGTACTTC. The variable domain in full, with the rest retrieved from reference TRBV15 and TRBJ2-5, is DAMVIQNPRYQVTQFGKPVTLSCSQTLNHNVMYWYQQKSSQAPKLLFHYYDKDFNNEADTPDNFQSRRPNTSFCFLDIRSPGLGDTAMYLCATSRAPGETQYFGPGTRLLVL.

There are a few counts of this clone. V gene TRBV6-5 combines with J gene TRBJ2-1; 11 bases line up with TRBD2. From germline, CDR1 is MNHEY and CDR2 SVGAGI. The CDR3 extends over 13 amino acids. Trimming at V came to 6 bases and at J to 6 bases, leaving 1 base not matched to a gene. CDR3 nucleotides: TGTGCCAGCAGGACTAGCGGGACCAATGAGCAGTTCTTC. The encoded protein is CASRTSGTNEQFF.

This clone was counted a single time. The chain recombines TRBV28 with TRBJ2-3; D is perhaps TRBD2 (6 bases). In germline, CDR1 is MDHEN, CDR2 SYDVKM. V lost 3 bases to trimming and J lost 1 base, with 11 bases between them. The CDR3 has 15 residues. The chain's CDR3 is CASSLGRGGTDTQYF. The CDR3 DNA follows: TGTGCCAGCAGTTTGGGGCGGGGCGGCACAGATACGCAGTATTTT.